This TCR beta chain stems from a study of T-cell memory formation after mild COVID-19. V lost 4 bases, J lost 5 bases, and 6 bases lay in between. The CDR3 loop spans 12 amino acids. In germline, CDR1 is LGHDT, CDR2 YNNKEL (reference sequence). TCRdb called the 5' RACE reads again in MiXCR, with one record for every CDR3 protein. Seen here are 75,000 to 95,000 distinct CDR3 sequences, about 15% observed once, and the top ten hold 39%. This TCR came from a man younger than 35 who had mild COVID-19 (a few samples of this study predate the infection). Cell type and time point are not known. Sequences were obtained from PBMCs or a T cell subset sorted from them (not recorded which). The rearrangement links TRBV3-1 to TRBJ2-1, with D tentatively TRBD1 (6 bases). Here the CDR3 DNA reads TGTGCCAGCAGCCGGACAGACAATGAGCAGTTCTTC. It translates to CASSRTDNEQFF.